This entry lists 25 T cell receptor beta chains sequenced from one sample in a study of synovial regulatory T cells in juvenile arthritis. Repertoires were generated with immunoSEQ multiplex PCR, while TCRdb's copy carries only in-frame clones and drops some. This listing includes about 9,900 clones. Antigens for these TCRs are unknown. Study results and limitations: Compared with other blood Treg cells, inflammation-associated Treg cells had reduced TCR diversity.

The source material was Treg cells from blood. Subset reported: HLA-DR+ inflammation-associated blood Treg cells. Source of these receptors: a donor younger than 30 with juvenile idiopathic arthritis.

This chain joins TRBV5-4 and TRBJ1-1. This CDR3 contains 16 residues. No DNA is given. Germline V gene data show CDR1 as SGHNT and CDR2 as YYREEE (reference sequence). CDR3 residues: CASSLGVGGVNTEAFF.

This sequence joins TRBV10-3 and TRBJ1-2. Germline values: CDR1 ENHRY, CDR2 SYGVKD. The CDR3 runs 12 residues. The record lacks a DNA sequence. The CDR3 sequence: CAIRDYNYGYTF.

The rearrangement uses TRBV27 and TRBJ2-1; TCRdb reports TRBD2, a call that lacks DNA to check it against. This CDR3 has 16 amino acids. The DNA sequence is not available. Per germline, CDR1 MNHEY and CDR2 SMNVEV (reference sequence). The CDR3 sequence is CASSQDLANSYNEQFF.

Considering frequency, this clone is medium-sized. The chain couples TRBV5-1 to TRBJ1-4; without DNA, the TCRdb call of TRBD1 cannot be checked. The CDR3 contains 14 residues. The DNA is not on file. CDR1 is SGHRS and CDR2 is YFSETQ in the germline V gene. The CDR3 sequence is CASSTGTGNEKLFF.

The gene calls are TRBV18 and TRBJ2-2. This CDR3 has 12 amino acids. The protein alone is recorded here. CDR1 KGHSH and CDR2 LQKENI come from the germline V gene. The chain's CDR3 is CASSGDTGELFF.

The rearrangement joins TRBV7-2 to TRBJ2-7; lacking DNA, the TRBD1 call made by TCRdb goes unchecked. CDR3 size: 15 residues. No nucleotide data were recorded. The germline V gene has CDR1 SGHTA and CDR2 FQGNSA. Here the CDR3 reads CASSLARQASYEQYF.

This rearrangement joins TRBV9 to TRBJ1-1; TCRdb selects TRBD1, and the lack of DNA leaves this call unchecked. CDR1 and CDR2 from the germline V gene are SGDLS and YYNGEE. The CDR3 consists of 15 residues. No nucleotide data were recorded. CDR3 protein: CASNSGQGMNTEAFF.

V usage is TRBV30 and J usage is TRBJ1-2; the TCRdb call, TRBD1, lacks DNA for checking. Germline V gene sequence: CDR1 GTSNPN, CDR2 SVGIG (reference sequence). The CDR3 loop spans 12 amino acids. The nucleotide record is missing. This CDR3 reads CAWSAGDYGYTF.

The chain employs TRBV16 and TRBJ1-1; TCRdb selects TRBD1, and the lack of DNA leaves this call unchecked. The germline V gene has CDR1 KGHSY and CDR2 FQNENV. The CDR3 is 15 amino acids. There is no recorded DNA. The CDR3 loop is CASSPLGAADTEAFF. The whole variable domain, filled in from reference TRBV16 and TRBJ1-1, reads GEEVAQTPKHLVRGEGQKAKLYCAPIKGHSYVFWYQQVLKNEFKFLISFQNENVFDETGMPKERFSAKCLPNSPCSLEIQATKLEDSAVYFCASSPLGAADTEAFFGQGTRLTVV.

The V gene is TRBV14, the J gene TRBJ2-2; TCRdb's D gene call, TRBD2, goes unchecked for lack of DNA. Germline CDR1 reads SGHDN; CDR2 reads FVKESK. The CDR3 consists of 15 residues. The coding DNA is unavailable. CDR3 loop: CASSHTGTVTGELFF.

This rearrangement joins TRBV28 to TRBJ1-3; the D call from TCRdb, TRBD1, cannot be confirmed without DNA. CDR3 size: 15 residues. No DNA was logged. In germline, CDR1 is MDHEN, CDR2 SYDVKM. CDR3: CASSLATGSGNTIYF.

The chain links TRBV7-9 to TRBJ1-4; the TRBD1 assignment by TCRdb is unverifiable without DNA. Germline lookup yields CDR1 SEHNR and CDR2 FQNEAQ (reference sequence). The CDR3 is 13 amino acids. The coding DNA is unavailable. The CDR3 loop is CASSSGGGEKLFF.

The rearrangement uses TRBV28 and TRBJ2-7; TCRdb names TRBD2, which stays unverified in the absence of DNA. This CDR3 spans 15 amino acids. Only the protein is on record. CDR1 is MDHEN and CDR2 is SYDVKM in the germline V gene. CDR3 loop: CASSPLTGGQYEQYF. Based on the CDR3 plus reference TRBV28 and TRBJ2-7, the full variable domain is DVKVTQSSRYLVKRTGEKVFLECVQDMDHENMFWYRQDPGLGLRLIYFSYDVKMKEKGDIPEGYSVSREKKERFSLILESASTNQTSMYLCASSPLTGGQYEQYFGPGTRLTVT.

This chain links TRBV4-1 with TRBJ1-2. This CDR3 comprises 15 residues. DNA for this receptor is not on file. Germline CDR1 reads MGHRA; CDR2 reads YSYEKL. The CDR3 spells CASSQAPGGDYGYTF.

The rearrangement links TRBV6-9 to TRBJ1-5. Germline V gene sequence: CDR1 MNHGY, CDR2 SVAAGI. The CDR3 loop spans 13 amino acids. No DNA was logged. Here the CDR3 reads CASSYGTYQPQHF.

Frequency places this clone as medium-sized (0.01 to 0.1%). The chain combines TRBV6-1 with TRBJ1-1. This CDR3 has 12 amino acids. No DNA was logged. The germline V gene has CDR1 MNHNS and CDR2 SASEGT. Here the CDR3 reads CASSESQVGAFF.

The V and J genes are TRBV7-2 and TRBJ2-2; TCRdb returns TRBD2, unconfirmable since there is no DNA. This CDR3 spans 14 amino acids. Only the protein sequence is given. Germline V gene lookup returns CDR1 SGHTA and CDR2 FQGNSA. CDR3 sequence reads: CASSLLSLFGELFF.

This rearrangement joins TRBV5-1 to TRBJ2-3. Germline-derived CDR1 and CDR2 are SGHRS and YFSETQ. The CDR3 covers 14 residues. The entry carries no DNA sequence. The CDR3 is CASSLRSPTDTQYF.

The CDR3 region is CASSPDGGPNSPLHF. V is TRBV5-1 and J is TRBJ1-6. CDR3 length: 15 amino acids. No coding sequence is recorded. Per germline, CDR1 SGHRS and CDR2 YFSETQ.

This rearrangement joins TRBV5-8 to TRBJ2-1. In germline, CDR1 is SGHTS, CDR2 YDEGEE. This CDR3 has 15 residues. Nucleotide data are not available. The CDR3 loop is CASSFRGFSYNEQFF.

The chain links TRBV2 to TRBJ1-5; as DNA is missing, the TRBD1 call by TCRdb cannot be tested. The germline gives CDR1 SNHLY, CDR2 FYNNEI. The CDR3 is made up of 15 amino acids. Nucleotide data are not available. This CDR3 is CASSADRGVAQPQHF.

CDR3 region: CASSLGQPRTDGYTF. The chain recombines TRBV13 with TRBJ1-2. The CDR3 has 15 amino acids. The coding DNA is unavailable. Per germline, CDR1 PRHDT and CDR2 FYEKMQ (reference sequence).

The V gene is TRBV2, the J gene TRBJ2-3; the D call of TRBD2 rests on TCRdb alone, since no DNA is present to check it. The germline CDR1 and CDR2 sequences are SNHLY and FYNNEI. The CDR3 consists of 14 residues. Only the protein sequence is given. This CDR3 reads CASSEASGRNTQYF. The whole variable domain, remainder taken from reference TRBV2 and TRBJ2-3, is EPEVTQTPSHQVTQMGQEVILRCVPISNHLYFYWYRQILGQKVEFLVSFYNNEISEKSEIFDDQFSVERPDGSNFTLKIRSTKLEDSAMYFCASSEASGRNTQYFGPGTRLTVL.

This rearrangement joins TRBV4-1 to TRBJ1-5; the TRBD1 assignment by TCRdb is unverifiable without DNA. The CDR3 extends over 18 amino acids. Nucleotide data are not available. Germline V lookup: CDR1 MGHRA, CDR2 YSYEKL. The CDR3 sequence: CASSLQFSTRGQDQPQHF.

This chain links TRBV27 with TRBJ2-3; checking the TCRdb D call of TRBD2 is not possible without DNA. The CDR3 spans 17 residues. No DNA sequence was recorded. Germline-derived CDR1 and CDR2 are MNHEY and SMNVEV (reference sequence). CDR3 residues: CASSSPGGLDFPDTQYF.